Below are 9 T cell receptor beta chains sequenced from a single sample in a study of T-cell memory formation after mild COVID-19. TCRdb re-analysed the 5' RACE reads in MiXCR, keeping a single row per CDR3 protein. The data show roughly 250,000 distinct CDR3 sequences, roughly a sixth seen once. The sequenced sample was PBMCs or a T cell subset sorted from them (not recorded which). These receptors were taken from a man younger than 30 who had mild COVID-19 (a few samples of this study predate the infection). Cell type and time point are not known.

V is TRBV20-1 and J is TRBJ2-5; D uncertain. CDR1 is DFQATT and CDR2 is SNEGSKA in the germline V gene (reference sequence). V lost 1 base and J lost 5, with 11 bases in between. This CDR3 region has 13 residues. The CDR3 is CSARAPLGETQYF. The CDR3 DNA follows: TGCAGTGCTAGAGCCCCTCTAGGGGAGACCCAGTACTTC.

This clonotype has just a few counts. This chain connects TRBV7-9 to TRBJ2-5; D gene unclear. Germline loops: CDR1 SEHNR, CDR2 FQNEAQ (reference sequence). The V gene lost 5 bases and the J gene lost 4 bases, with 14 bases spanning the gap. There are 14 residues in the CDR3. The CDR3 spells CASSPRTAGETQYF. The CDR3 DNA reads as TGTGCCAGCAGCCCCCGGACGGCCGGAGAGACCCAGTACTTC.

This clonotype has a handful of counts. The rearrangement uses TRBV5-1 and TRBJ2-5; a weak D match, TRBD2 (5 bases). Germline V gene lookup returns CDR1 SGHRS and CDR2 YFSETQ. The V and J ends lost 4 bases and 2 bases respectively, with 9 bases between them. CDR3 length: 13 amino acids. The CDR3 is CASSTTGQETQYF. The CDR3 nucleotides are TGCGCCAGCAGCACCACGGGGCAAGAGACCCAGTACTTC.

The V call is TRBV12-3 or TRBV12-4, the J call TRBJ2-7; TRBD1 is a possible D gene (5 bases). Trimming cost V 6 bases and J 4 bases, with 16 bases left between them. This CDR3 is 14 amino acids long. The CDR3 nucleotides are TGTGCCAGCAGCCTACTGGACACCCTGTACGAGCAGTACTTC. Its translation is CASSLLDTLYEQYF.

The CDR3 DNA reads as TGTGCCAGCAGCCAGGGGCGGGGTGTTGGAAACACCATATATTTT. As protein: CASSQGRGVGNTIYF. This chain connects TRBV7-6 to TRBJ1-3, with D possibly being TRBD1 (6 bases). V gave up 5 bases and J gave up 3 bases, with 14 bases separating them. Looked up from germline, CDR1 is SGHVS and CDR2 is FNYEAQ. The CDR3 covers 15 residues.

This clonotype was counted only a few times. V is TRBV12-3 or TRBV12-4 and J is TRBJ1-5, with unresolved D. V dropped 6 bases and J dropped 5 bases, with 11 bases sitting between them. CDR3 length equals 13 residues. This CDR3 reads CASRRTRDQPQHF. The CDR3 DNA sequence: TGTGCCAGCAGACGGACCCGTGATCAGCCCCAGCATTTT.

This clonotype was detected a few times. The chain is built from TRBV30 and TRBJ2-5; D ambiguous. The CDR3 consists of 11 residues. Germline loops: CDR1 GTSNPN, CDR2 SVGIG (reference sequence). V was trimmed by 0 bases and J by 5 bases, leaving 4 bases between them. The CDR3 nucleotides read TGTGCCTGGAGTGTACCGGAGACCCAGTACTTC. It encodes CAWSVPETQYF.

The V gene is TRBV7-2, the J gene TRBJ1-2; D gene unclear. Trimming shortened V by 6 bases and J by 4 bases, and 9 bases separated the two germline ends. The CDR3 is made up of 12 amino acids. Germline assignment: CDR1 SGHTA and CDR2 FQGNSA. CDR3: CASRAVSYGYTF. CDR3 in DNA: TGTGCCAGCAGGGCGGTTAGCTATGGCTACACCTTC.

This clonotype was detected a few times. This rearrangement joins TRBV12-3 or TRBV12-4 to TRBJ1-5; D is uncertain. Trimming took 8 bases from V and 11 from J, leaving 28 bases between them. The CDR3 runs to 16 residues. CDR3 sequence: CASSTQGLPLHLTQHF. DNA for the CDR3: TGTGCCAGCTCCACCCAAGGGCTTCCACTTCATTTGACCCAGCATTTT.